This T cell receptor beta chain was retrieved from a study of blood T cell repertoires in COVID-19. Across the whole study: PBMCs, B-cell-depleted T cells, or T cells were the source of the cDNA or gDNA that made up the material.

The data were produced by immunoSEQ multiplex PCR, yet TCRdb's version contains in-frame clones alone and is incomplete. The profile shows under 250,000 clones, around 86% of them singletons. The V gene's germline CDR1 is MNHEY and CDR2 SVGAGI. The V gene lost 2 bases and the J gene lost 5 bases, with 7 bases spanning the gap. The CDR3 sequence is 14 residues long. The rearrangement uses TRBV6-5 and TRBJ1-6; D not certain. What was sequenced was peripheral blood. This receptor was identified in a woman aged 60-75 years who had recovered from COVID-19. Written as DNA, the CDR3 is TGTGCCAGCAGTTACGAGGTTCATAATTCACCCCTCCACTTT. As protein: CASSYEVHNSPLHF.